A selection of T cell receptor beta chains follows, all from one sample in a study of blood T cell repertoires in COVID-19. Sequencing used immunoSEQ multiplex PCR; TCRdb keeps in-frame clones, though not all of them. The data hold over 200,000 clones, with around 80% observed a single time. Sequenced: peripheral blood. These receptors were collected from a woman of 80 years or more with active or convalescent COVID-19. Both conserved end residues are part of each CDR3. The D gene is left open where the match is weak. A clone size is listed for some rows: how often the clone was seen (once, few, many), or a class if it is expanded.

d_gene: .
v_gene: TRBV6-2/TRBV6-3
j_gene: TRBJ2-4
abundance: .
CDR3nt: TGTGCCAGCAGTTACCGCTTCGGGGAGGTCAAAAACATTCAGTACTTC
CDR3aa: CASSYRFGEVKNIQYF

d_gene: TRBD1
v_gene: TRBV7-9
j_gene: TRBJ1-2
abundance: .
CDR3nt: TGTGCCAGCAGCCCGGGGGACAGGGGTAGCGGCTACACCTTC
CDR3aa: CASSPGDRGSGYTF

d_gene: .
v_gene: TRBV16
j_gene: TRBJ2-1
abundance: once
CDR3nt: TGTGCCAGCAGCCAAGGGCAGGGCAGGAATGAGCAGTTCTTC
CDR3aa: CASSQGQGRNEQFF

d_gene: TRBD2
v_gene: TRBV5-4
j_gene: TRBJ2-3
abundance: once
CDR3nt: TGTGCCAGCAGCCGGGAGACTAGCGGGAGGGCCGGCGATACGCAGTATTTT
CDR3aa: CASSRETSGRAGDTQYF

d_gene: TRBD1
v_gene: TRBV30
j_gene: TRBJ2-1
abundance: .
CDR3nt: TGTGCCTGGAGCGTATGGGGACAGAGCAATGAGCAGTTCTTC
CDR3aa: CAWSVWGQSNEQFF

d_gene: .
v_gene: TRBV5-1
j_gene: TRBJ2-5
abundance: .
CDR3nt: TGCGCCAGCAGCTTGGGCGGATCCCAAGAGACCCAGTACTTC
CDR3aa: CASSLGGSQETQYF

d_gene: .
v_gene: TRBV28
j_gene: TRBJ2-7
abundance: .
CDR3nt: TGTGCCAGCAGCTCTCCCTCAGGGCCCCGGCCCTACGAGCAGTACTTC
CDR3aa: CASSSPSGPRPYEQYF

d_gene: TRBD1
v_gene: TRBV11-3
j_gene: TRBJ2-2
abundance: once
CDR3nt: TGTGCCAGCAGCCCAGACAGGGGGCGCACCGGGGAGCTGTTTTTT
CDR3aa: CASSPDRGRTGELFF

d_gene: .
v_gene: TRBV5-1
j_gene: TRBJ1-5
abundance: .
CDR3nt: TGCGCCAGCAGCTTGGAAGGGGCTAGCAATCAGCCCCAGCATTTT
CDR3aa: CASSLEGASNQPQHF

d_gene: .
v_gene: TRBV7-2
j_gene: TRBJ2-1
abundance: .
CDR3nt: TGTGCCAGCAGCTCCGACAGGAGCTCCTACAATGAGCAGTTCTTC
CDR3aa: CASSSDRSSYNEQFF

d_gene: .
v_gene: TRBV7-2
j_gene: TRBJ1-6
abundance: .
CDR3nt: TGTGCCAGCAGCTTGAATGTGCGGGGGGTTTCACCCCTCCACTTT
CDR3aa: CASSLNVRGVSPLHF

d_gene: TRBD2
v_gene: TRBV3-1/TRBV3-2
j_gene: TRBJ2-5
abundance: .
CDR3nt: TGTGCCAGCGAGGGGTCCGGTGGCGGGAGTTTGGAGACCCAGTACTTC
CDR3aa: CASEGSGGGSLETQYF

d_gene: .
v_gene: TRBV5-1
j_gene: TRBJ2-7
abundance: .
CDR3nt: TGCGCCAGCAGCTTGGACGGGAGAGAGGTCGAGCAGTACTTC
CDR3aa: CASSLDGREVEQYF

d_gene: .
v_gene: TRBV27
j_gene: TRBJ2-7
abundance: once
CDR3nt: TGTGCCAGCAGTCAGATTCGACAGTTGTTATACGAGCAGTACTTC
CDR3aa: CASSQIRQLLYEQYF

d_gene: TRBD2
v_gene: TRBV29-1
j_gene: TRBJ2-7
abundance: .
CDR3nt: TGCAGCGTCGCAGGACTAGCGGGGGTCTACGAGCAGTACTTC
CDR3aa: CSVAGLAGVYEQYF

d_gene: TRBD1
v_gene: TRBV27
j_gene: TRBJ2-7
abundance: .
CDR3nt: TGTGCCAGCAGTCGACAGGGGGCTTACGAGCAGTACTTC
CDR3aa: CASSRQGAYEQYF

d_gene: .
v_gene: TRBV25-1
j_gene: TRBJ1-3
abundance: .
CDR3nt: TGTGCCAGCAGTGAATTCGACACGCGGGGTGGAAACACCATATATTTT
CDR3aa: CASSEFDTRGGNTIYF

d_gene: TRBD1
v_gene: TRBV28
j_gene: TRBJ1-2
abundance: .
CDR3nt: TGTGCCAGCAGTCCCGCCGGACAGGTCTATGGCTACACCTTC
CDR3aa: CASSPAGQVYGYTF

d_gene: .
v_gene: TRBV6-5
j_gene: TRBJ1-6
abundance: .
CDR3nt: TGTGCCAGCAGTTACCCCGGGTCACCCCTCCACTTT
CDR3aa: CASSYPGSPLHF

d_gene: .
v_gene: TRBV6-6
j_gene: TRBJ2-7
abundance: .
CDR3nt: TGTGCCAGCAGTCGGTCGATAGCCTACGAGCAGTACTTC
CDR3aa: CASSRSIAYEQYF

d_gene: TRBD2
v_gene: TRBV30
j_gene: TRBJ2-3
abundance: .
CDR3nt: TGTGCCTGGAACTCCCTAGCGGGGAGCACAGATACGCAGTATTTT
CDR3aa: CAWNSLAGSTDTQYF

d_gene: .
v_gene: TRBV5-4
j_gene: TRBJ2-2
abundance: few
CDR3nt: TGTGCCAGCAGCTTGGGTCAGATGACCGGGGAGCTGTTTTTT
CDR3aa: CASSLGQMTGELFF

d_gene: .
v_gene: TRBV5-1
j_gene: TRBJ2-7
abundance: .
CDR3nt: TGCGCCAGCAGCTTGGAATCTACCTACGAGCAGTACTTC
CDR3aa: CASSLESTYEQYF

d_gene: .
v_gene: TRBV30
j_gene: TRBJ1-5
abundance: few
CDR3nt: TGTGCCTGGAGTGTACTGTTCAGCAATCAGCCCCAGCATTTT
CDR3aa: CAWSVLFSNQPQHF

d_gene: .
v_gene: TRBV27
j_gene: TRBJ1-1
abundance: .
CDR3nt: TGTGCCAGCAGGACAGGTAACTTAGGCACTGAAGCTTTCTTT
CDR3aa: CASRTGNLGTEAFF

d_gene: .
v_gene: TRBV2
j_gene: TRBJ1-2
abundance: .
CDR3nt: TGTGCCAGCAGTGAAACGGTCTATGGCTACACCTTC
CDR3aa: CASSETVYGYTF

d_gene: .
v_gene: TRBV7-6
j_gene: TRBJ2-2
abundance: .
CDR3nt: TGTGCCAGCAGCTTAAAAAGGCAGGGGTACACCGGGGAGCTGTTTTTT
CDR3aa: CASSLKRQGYTGELFF

d_gene: .
v_gene: TRBV6-5
j_gene: TRBJ1-5
abundance: .
CDR3nt: TGTGCCAGCAGTTGGGACACGGATAGCAATCAGCCCCAGCATTTT
CDR3aa: CASSWDTDSNQPQHF

d_gene: .
v_gene: TRBV28
j_gene: TRBJ1-6
abundance: .
CDR3nt: TGTGCCAGCAGTACCCGGGACACCTATAATTCACCCCTCCACTTT
CDR3aa: CASSTRDTYNSPLHF

d_gene: TRBD2
v_gene: TRBV7-8
j_gene: TRBJ2-5
abundance: once
CDR3nt: TGTGCCAGCAGCTTAGTAGCGGGAGGAGGTGAGACCCAGTACTTC
CDR3aa: CASSLVAGGGETQYF

d_gene: .
v_gene: TRBV25-1
j_gene: TRBJ1-1
abundance: .
CDR3nt: TGTGCCAGCACCGGGCTTGGGGGGGGAGTCACTGAAGCTTTCTTT
CDR3aa: CASTGLGGGVTEAFF

d_gene: TRBD2
v_gene: TRBV4-2
j_gene: TRBJ2-7
abundance: once
CDR3nt: TGTGCCAGCAGCCAAGAGGCTGGGTGGGGTCTAGCGGGGGCCTTCTCGAGCGAGCAGTACTTC
CDR3aa: CASSQEAGWGLAGAFSSEQYF

d_gene: TRBD1
v_gene: TRBV6-6
j_gene: TRBJ2-6
abundance: once
CDR3nt: TGTGCCAGCAGTGGGGGACAGGCTGGGGCCAACGTCCTGACTTTC
CDR3aa: CASSGGQAGANVLTF

d_gene: TRBD2
v_gene: TRBV7-2
j_gene: TRBJ2-1
abundance: .
CDR3nt: TGTGCCAGCAGCTCGCGGCGGGAGTTCCCCTACAATGAGCAGTTCTTC
CDR3aa: CASSSRREFPYNEQFF

d_gene: .
v_gene: TRBV21-1
j_gene: TRBJ2-7
abundance: once
CDR3nt: TGTGCCAGCAGCATGCTAGCGGGAGGGGCCTACGAGCAGTACTTC
CDR3aa: CASSMLAGGAYEQYF

d_gene: .
v_gene: TRBV10-3
j_gene: TRBJ1-1
abundance: .
CDR3nt: TGTGCCATCAGTAGCCAGAACACTGAAGCTTTCTTT
CDR3aa: CAISSQNTEAFF

d_gene: .
v_gene: TRBV30
j_gene: TRBJ2-4
abundance: .
CDR3nt: TGTGCCTGGAGTGTATCCGTAAACATTCAGTACTTC
CDR3aa: CAWSVSVNIQYF

d_gene: TRBD1
v_gene: TRBV5-4
j_gene: TRBJ1-5
abundance: once
CDR3nt: TGTGCCAGCAGCCGACAGGGAAGCAATCAGCCCCAGCATTTT
CDR3aa: CASSRQGSNQPQHF

d_gene: TRBD2
v_gene: TRBV27
j_gene: TRBJ2-2
abundance: few
CDR3nt: TGTGCCAGCAGTTTATCGTTAACTAGCGGGGGGCCGGCCGGGGAGCTGTTTTTT
CDR3aa: CASSLSLTSGGPAGELFF

d_gene: .
v_gene: TRBV7-2
j_gene: TRBJ2-1
abundance: once
CDR3nt: TGTGCCAGCAGCTTAGGTGGCAGACAACCGATTGAGCAGTTCTTC
CDR3aa: CASSLGGRQPIEQFF